The clone carrying this T cell receptor beta chain occurred once. The antigen is undetermined. The study ran its PCR with 60 Vbeta and 13 Jbeta primers. The table came from immunoSEQ multiplex PCR; TCRdb's copy has only in-frame clones and leaves some out. The sample includes about 130,000 clones, roughly 79% of them seen just once. The data are from a study of cytomegalovirus exposure and HLA in healthy donors. Across the study: Early released data comprised 80 million to 100 million unique TCRs from HLA-typed donors.

Study-level results: According to a later analysis, most TCR beta chains associated with CMV appeared HLA-restricted.

With 6 bases removed from V and 10 bases from J, the gap between germline ends came to 12 bases. This CDR3 has 10 residues. Germline V CDR1 and CDR2: DFQATT, SNEGSKA (reference sequence). The source is a woman aged 40 to 50 in good health and CMV-seronegative. This chain joins TRBV20-1 and TRBJ1-1; the D is unclear. Sequencing was performed on PBMCs. The CDR3 DNA follows: TGCAGTGCCCGCGACATTGGAGCTTTCTTT. This codes for CSARDIGAFF.